This note documents a single TCR beta chain sequence. Its antigen remains unidentified. The data were obtained in a study of T cells in localized non-small cell lung cancer. V lost 3 bases, J lost 6 bases, and 13 bases lay in between. CDR1 is SQVTM, CDR2 ANQGSEA, per germline. The CDR3 contains 13 residues. Only in-frame clones appear in the TCRdb table, and some are missing; sequencing was by immunoSEQ multiplex PCR. The data hold some 1,000 clones, with under 35% observed a single time. The sampled adjacent lung lay at least 2 cm from the tumor margin and showed no atypia. Findings and limits, study-wide: For the top 100 tumor clones, a median around 61 also appeared in adjacent lung. Clonality peaked in uninvolved adjacent lung rather than tumor.

The specimen was normal lung tissue next to the tumor, collected before any cancer treatment. This TCR came from a male donor older than 55 with stage II squamous cell lung carcinoma. The chain links TRBV29-1 to TRBJ2-3; tentatively, D is TRBD2 (6 bases). CDR3 in amino acids: CSVEWEAGDTQYF. The CDR3 DNA reads as TGCAGCGTTGAGTGGGAGGCGGGGGATACGCAGTATTTT.